This T cell receptor (beta chain) was retrieved from a study of cytomegalovirus exposure and HLA in healthy donors. The wider study: Approximately 190 million T cells yielded 100 million or so unique TCR beta sequences in earlier analysis.

13 Jbeta primers and 60 Vbeta primers were used for the PCR. Data came from immunoSEQ multiplex PCR; TCRdb stores just in-frame clones and leaves some out. The sample has over 150,000 clones; 75% to 85% are singletons. A few counts support this clone. Material for sequencing was PBMCs. The TCR comes from a woman between 50 and 59 years old in good health and CMV-seropositive.

DNA of the CDR3: TGCGCCAGCACGCCGGAGAGCTCCTACGAGCAGTACTTC. Protein product: CASTPESSYEQYF. The chain carries TRBV10-1 and TRBJ2-5; D unclear. The assigned J gene may be wrong: the sequence end matches TRBJ2-7 better. Germline V gene sequence: CDR1 WNHNN, CDR2 SYGVQD (reference sequence). The CDR3 totals 13 residues.